Shown below are 23 T cell receptor beta chains from a single sample sequenced in a study of blood T cell repertoires in COVID-19 (dated by TCRdb to about 2020). To prepare the library, the immunoSEQ multiplex PCR assay was applied. TCRdb obtained this table from immuneACCESS and retained in-frame rearrangements with V and J assigned. These tables miss some clones; where compared with another copy, unresolved V genes account for less than half of the shortfall, and the remainder is unexplained. In this sample the table shows under 300,000 clones, 86% of which occur a single time. Around 3% of the sample is held by the ten biggest clonotypes. Sequenced input: peripheral blood. Every receptor here comes from a woman aged 25 to 39 with active or convalescent COVID-19.

This clone was seen just once. CDR3 coding DNA: TGTGCCAGCGGGCAGGGAGGTAACAATGAGCAGTTCTTC. Translated: CASGQGGNNEQFF. The chain has TRBV28 and TRBJ2-1, with D tentatively TRBD2 (6 bases). V was shortened by 8 bases and J by 5 bases, with 13 bases between the two germline ends. The CDR3 covers 13 residues. Germline loops: CDR1 MDHEN, CDR2 SYDVKM.

This clone was counted only a few times. This chain joins TRBV28 and TRBJ1-6, with 10 positions matching TRBD1. The CDR3 runs 19 residues. From germline, CDR1 is MDHEN and CDR2 SYDVKM. The J segment lost 7 bases and the V segment lost 4 bases, leaving 16 bases of the junction unmatched. The CDR3 DNA reads as TGTGCCAGCAGTTCTCCGGGACAGGGGCCGTCGGTGTCAAATTCACCCCTCCACTTT. Encoded protein: CASSSPGQGPSVSNSPLHF. Variable domain in full (rest from reference TRBV28 and TRBJ1-6): DVKVTQSSRYLVKRTGEKVFLECVQDMDHENMFWYRQDPGLGLRLIYFSYDVKMKEKGDIPEGYSVSREKKERFSLILESASTNQTSMYLCASSSPGQGPSVSNSPLHFGNGTRLTVT.

The chain uses TRBV18 and TRBJ1-1, with 9 bases matching TRBD1. The CDR3 length is 15 residues. CDR1 KGHSH and CDR2 LQKENI come from the germline V gene. V dropped 2 bases and J dropped 6; count of bases not matched to a gene: 7. The CDR3 DNA reads TGTGCCAGCTCACCAAGCTCCGGGACAGGGTCTGAAGCTTTCTTT. Amino acid sequence: CASSPSSGTGSEAFF.

This clone was seen only a few times. V is TRBV21-1 and J is TRBJ1-3. TRBV21-1 is a listed pseudogene. The CDR3 has 16 residues. The CDR3 loop is CASSSWGGWSGNTIYF. The DNA of the CDR3 is TGTGCCAGCAGCTCCTGGGGGGGTTGGTCTGGAAACACCATATATTTT.

This sequence joins TRBV10-2 and TRBJ1-3; 8 nucleotides agree with TRBD1. CDR1 and CDR2 from the germline V gene are WSHSY and SAAADI. V lost 6 bases to trimming and J lost 4 bases; unmatched junction nucleotides: 17. The CDR3 length is 18 residues. CDR3 loop: CASSPVGQVVPVGNTIYF. DNA of the CDR3: TGCGCCAGCAGCCCCGTGGGACAGGTAGTTCCTGTCGGAAACACCATATATTTT.

The chain combines TRBV5-6 with TRBJ1-2; 9 bases match TRBD1. With V trimmed by 0 bases and J by 5 bases, 2 bases remained unmatched. CDR1 and CDR2 from the germline V gene are SGHDT and YYEEEE. This CDR3 comprises 14 residues. Here the CDR3 DNA reads TGTGCCAGCAGCTTGGGGACAGGGGCGTATGGCTACACCTTC. It specifies CASSLGTGAYGYTF.

The genes are TRBV18 and TRBJ1-3; D is possibly TRBD1 (6 bases). The germline V gene has CDR1 KGHSH and CDR2 LQKENI. V lost 2 bases, J lost 0 bases, and 8 bases lay in between. This CDR3 is 15 amino acids long. The DNA for the CDR3 is TGTGCCAGCTCACCAGCGGACAGCTCTGGAAACACCATATATTTT. Protein product: CASSPADSSGNTIYF.

The chain is built from TRBV29-1 and TRBJ2-7; 11 bases fit TRBD2. The CDR3 is made up of 13 amino acids. J was trimmed by 6 bases and V by 5 bases; bases with no gene match: 6. Germline V gene data show CDR1 as SQVTM and CDR2 as ANQGSEA. The CDR3 spells CSVRTSGRLEQYF. Written as DNA, the CDR3 is TGCAGCGTTCGGACTAGCGGGCGGCTCGAGCAGTACTTC.

This rearrangement joins TRBV19 to TRBJ2-5, with 9 bases identical to TRBD2. The J segment lost 4 bases and the V segment lost 3 bases, leaving 6 bases of the junction unmatched. Germline assignment: CDR1 LNHDA and CDR2 SQIVND (reference sequence). The CDR3 loop spans 15 amino acids. CDR3 region: CASSIPAGGRETQYF. CDR3 nucleotide sequence: TGTGCCAGTAGTATTCCCGCGGGGGGGCGAGAGACCCAGTACTTC.

This clone was seen a handful of times. This chain uses TRBV24-1 with TRBJ2-1; 8 nucleotides match TRBD1. V dropped 9 bases and J dropped 3; count of bases not matched to a gene: 9. Germline lookup yields CDR1 KGHDR and CDR2 SFDVKD. The length of the CDR3 is 15 residues. CDR3 sequence: CATAGGQDNYNEQFF. CDR3 sequence (DNA): TGTGCCACCGCCGGGGGACAGGACAACTACAATGAGCAGTTCTTC.

A word on this clone: Different DNA sequences within this sample yield the same CDR3. V gene TRBV5-5 combines with J gene TRBJ1-2; maybe TRBD1 (5 bases). Germline CDR1 and CDR2: SGHKS and YYEKEE (reference sequence). V lost 7 bases and J lost 4, with 11 bases in between. This CDR3 has 12 amino acids. The CDR3 loop is CASSSDSYGYTF. Here the CDR3 DNA reads TGTGCCAGCTCGAGTGACAGCTATGGCTACACCTTC.

The rearrangement uses TRBV5-4 and TRBJ2-5, with a possible D match to TRBD2 (5 bases). Deletions cut 0 bases from V and 5 bases from J, with 14 bases between. In germline, CDR1 is SGHNT, CDR2 YYREEE (reference sequence). This CDR3 is built from 15 residues. The CDR3 sequence is CASSLVGDLGETQYF. In DNA, the CDR3 is TGTGCCAGCAGCTTGGTGGGAGACCTAGGGGAGACCCAGTACTTC. The complete variable domain, with remaining parts taken from reference TRBV5-4 and TRBJ2-5, reads ETGVTQSPTHLIKTRGQQVTLRCSSQSGHNTVSWYQQALGQGPQFIFQYYREEENGRGNFPPRFSGLQFPNYSSELNVNALELDDSALYLCASSLVGDLGETQYFGPGTRLLVL.

The chain has TRBV7-9 and TRBJ2-6, with 9 bases lining up with TRBD1. V gave up 1 base and J gave up 2 bases; unmatched junction bases: 0. This CDR3 has 16 residues. Germline V gene lookup returns CDR1 SEHNR and CDR2 FQNEAQ (reference sequence). Here the CDR3 DNA reads TGTGCCAGCAGCTTAGGACAGGGGGCTGGGGCCAACGTCCTGACTTTC. Its protein is CASSLGQGAGANVLTF.

The chain combines TRBV10-3 with TRBJ1-1, with D tentatively TRBD1 (6 bases). This CDR3 has 13 residues. Trimming pared 5 bases from V and 1 base from J, leaving 8 bases between. Per germline, CDR1 ENHRY and CDR2 SYGVKD. This CDR3 reads CAISSTGNTEAFF. The DNA for the CDR3 is TGTGCCATCAGTTCGACAGGGAACACTGAAGCTTTCTTT.

The table lists this clone with a count of one. The rearrangement uses TRBV19 and TRBJ2-7; 11 nucleotides agree with TRBD2. Germline-derived CDR1 and CDR2 are LNHDA and SQIVND (reference sequence). The J segment lost 1 base and the V segment lost 11 bases, leaving 7 bases of the junction unmatched. The CDR3 totals 14 residues. The CDR3 spells CAAKRTSGSYEQYF. The DNA for the CDR3 is TGTGCCGCTAAACGGACTAGCGGGTCCTACGAGCAGTACTTC. Based on the CDR3 plus reference TRBV19 and TRBJ2-7, the full variable domain is DGGITQSPKYLFRKEGQNVTLSCEQNLNHDAMYWYRQDPGQGLRLIYYSQIVNDFQKGDIAEGYSVSREKKESFPLTVTSAQKNPTAFYLCAAKRTSGSYEQYFGPGTRLTVT.

V and J are TRBV6-2 or TRBV6-3 and TRBJ2-3; D possibly corresponds to TRBD1 (5 bases). V lost 2 bases, J lost 3 bases, and 12 bases lay in between. Per germline, CDR1 MNHEY and CDR2 SVGEGT. The CDR3 covers 15 residues. The CDR3 bases are TGTGCCAGCAGTTACCCGCAGGGAAGGACAGATACGCAGTATTTT. Protein sequence: CASSYPQGRTDTQYF.

This clone occurred a few times. This rearrangement joins TRBV7-2 to TRBJ1-2; D is unclear. Looked up from germline, CDR1 is SGHTA and CDR2 is FQGNSA. The CDR3 covers 15 residues. Deletions cut 1 base from V and 4 bases from J, with 13 bases between. The CDR3 sequence is CASSLDSGRAYGYTF. CDR3 bases: TGTGCCAGCAGCTTAGACTCAGGTCGCGCCTATGGCTACACCTTC.

The rearrangement joins TRBV19 to TRBJ1-2, with no clear D. The CDR3 spans 13 residues. Germline values: CDR1 LNHDA, CDR2 SQIVND (reference sequence). V was clipped by 5 bases and J by 3 bases, with 10 bases between them. The CDR3 DNA is TGTGCCAGTAGTTGGAGGGATGACTATGGCTACACCTTC. Protein sequence: CASSWRDDYGYTF.

CDR3 sequence reads: CASSPGQGDQPQHF. The CDR3 DNA follows: TGCGCCAGCAGCCCGGGACAGGGTGATCAGCCCCAGCATTTT. The V call is TRBV10-1, the J call TRBJ1-5; 9 nucleotides match TRBD1. J was trimmed by 5 bases and V by 6 bases; bases with no gene match: 5. Germline lookup yields CDR1 WNHNN and CDR2 SYGVQD (reference sequence). CDR3 length: 14 amino acids.

The V call is TRBV5-1, the J call TRBJ1-1, with D uncertain. Germline CDR1 SGHRS, CDR2 YFSETQ. V dropped 0 bases and J dropped 1 base, with 10 bases sitting between them. The CDR3 sequence is 15 residues long. CDR3 loop: CASSLAAEANTEAFF. CDR3 bases: TGCGCCAGCAGCTTGGCTGCCGAGGCGAACACTGAAGCTTTCTTT.

V and J are TRBV5-6 and TRBJ2-6; D is unclear. CDR3 length: 15 amino acids. Germline V lookup: CDR1 SGHDT, CDR2 YYEEEE. V lost 1 base and J 2 bases, leaving 7 bases between the germline ends. CDR3 DNA sequence: TGTGCCAGCAGCTTGAACCAGGCTGGGGCCAACGTCCTGACTTTC. Protein product: CASSLNQAGANVLTF.

The chain joins TRBV18 to TRBJ1-2, with TRBD1 as a possible D gene (6 bases). The CDR3 has 14 residues. CDR1 and CDR2 (germline): KGHSH, LQKENI. Trimming cost V 3 bases and J 2 bases, with 10 bases left between them. CDR3 in DNA: TGTGCCAGCTCACCGGCCGGGACAAACTATGGCTACACCTTC. Residues: CASSPAGTNYGYTF.

Remarks on this clone: Other DNA sequences within the sample encode an identical CDR3. The chain combines TRBV5-6 with TRBJ2-2, with a tentative D call TRBD2 (5 bases). The CDR3 consists of 15 residues. Germline loops: CDR1 SGHDT, CDR2 YYEEEE. V lost 1 base and J lost 5, with 12 bases in between. The CDR3 here is CASSLLGPGTGELFF. As DNA, the CDR3 is TGTGCCAGCAGCTTGCTAGGTCCGGGAACCGGGGAGCTGTTTTTT.